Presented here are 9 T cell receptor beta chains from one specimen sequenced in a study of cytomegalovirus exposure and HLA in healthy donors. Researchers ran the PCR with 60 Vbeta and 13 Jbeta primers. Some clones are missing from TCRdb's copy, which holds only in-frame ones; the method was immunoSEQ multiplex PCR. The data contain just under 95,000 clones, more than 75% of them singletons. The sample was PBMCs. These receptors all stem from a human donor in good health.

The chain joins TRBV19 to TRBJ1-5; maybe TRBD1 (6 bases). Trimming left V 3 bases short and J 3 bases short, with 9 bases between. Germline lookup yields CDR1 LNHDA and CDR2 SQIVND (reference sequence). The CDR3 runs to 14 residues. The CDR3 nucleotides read TGTGCCAGTAGTATTACAGGGACCAATCAGCCCCAGCATTTT. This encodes CASSITGTNQPQHF.

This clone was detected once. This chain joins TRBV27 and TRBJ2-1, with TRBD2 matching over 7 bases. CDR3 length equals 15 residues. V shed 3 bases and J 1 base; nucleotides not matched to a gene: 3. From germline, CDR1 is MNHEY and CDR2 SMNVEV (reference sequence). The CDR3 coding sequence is TGTGCCAGCAGTTTTAGCGGGCCGTCCTACAATGAGCAGTTCTTC. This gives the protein CASSFSGPSYNEQFF.

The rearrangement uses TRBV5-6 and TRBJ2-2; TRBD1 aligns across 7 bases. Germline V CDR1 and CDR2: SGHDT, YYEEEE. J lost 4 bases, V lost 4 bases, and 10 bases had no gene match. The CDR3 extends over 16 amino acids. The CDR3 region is CASSPRGGRVTGELFF. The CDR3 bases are TGTGCCAGCAGCCCGCGAGGGGGCCGGGTCACCGGGGAGCTGTTTTTT.

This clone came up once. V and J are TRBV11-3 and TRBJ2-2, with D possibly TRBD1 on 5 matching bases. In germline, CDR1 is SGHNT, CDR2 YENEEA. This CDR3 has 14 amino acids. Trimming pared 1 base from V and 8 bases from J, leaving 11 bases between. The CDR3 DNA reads TGTGCCAGCAGCTTAGGGGGCAGGACGGGGGAGCTGTTTTTT. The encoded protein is CASSLGGRTGELFF.

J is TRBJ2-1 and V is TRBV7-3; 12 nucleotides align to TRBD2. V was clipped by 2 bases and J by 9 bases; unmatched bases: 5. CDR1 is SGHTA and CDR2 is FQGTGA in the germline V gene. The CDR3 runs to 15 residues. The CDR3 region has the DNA TGTGCCAGCAGCTTATCGCTAGCGGGGGGGAGTGAGCAGTTCTTC. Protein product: CASSLSLAGGSEQFF.

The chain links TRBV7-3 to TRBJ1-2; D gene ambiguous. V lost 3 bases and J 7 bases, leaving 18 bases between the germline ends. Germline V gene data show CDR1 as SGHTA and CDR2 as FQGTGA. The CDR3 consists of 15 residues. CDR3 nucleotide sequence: TGTGCCAGCAGCTTGGATGGGATGGGAGGCGGTGGCTACACCTTC. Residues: CASSLDGMGGGGYTF.

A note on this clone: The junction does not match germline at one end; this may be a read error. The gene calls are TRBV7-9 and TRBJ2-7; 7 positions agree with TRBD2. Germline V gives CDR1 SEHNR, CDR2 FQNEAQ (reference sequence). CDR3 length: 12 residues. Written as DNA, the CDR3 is TGTTCCAGCAGCTTTCTAGCGGTCGAGCAGTACTTC. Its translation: CSSSFLAVEQYF.

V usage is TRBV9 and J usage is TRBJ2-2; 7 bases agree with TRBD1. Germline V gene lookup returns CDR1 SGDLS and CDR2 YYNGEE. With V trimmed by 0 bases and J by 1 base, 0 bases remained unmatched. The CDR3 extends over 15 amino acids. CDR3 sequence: CASSVGTGNTGELFF. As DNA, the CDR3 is TGTGCCAGCAGCGTAGGGACAGGGAACACCGGGGAGCTGTTTTTT. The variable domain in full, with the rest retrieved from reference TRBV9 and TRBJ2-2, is DSGVTQTPKHLITATGQRVTLRCSPRSGDLSVYWYQQSLDQGLQFLIQYYNGEERAKGNILERFSAQQFPDLHSELNLSSLELGDSALYFCASSVGTGNTGELFFGEGSRLTVL.

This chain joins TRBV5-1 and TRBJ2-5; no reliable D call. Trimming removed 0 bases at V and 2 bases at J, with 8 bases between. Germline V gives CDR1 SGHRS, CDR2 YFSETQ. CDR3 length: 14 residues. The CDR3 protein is CASSLDSTQETQYF. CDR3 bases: TGCGCCAGCAGCTTGGACAGTACACAAGAGACCCAGTACTTC.